The source of this T cell receptor beta chain is a study of T cells in Graves' hyperthyroidism and ophthalmopathy. From RNA transcripts, TCR beta CDR3 regions were amplified. Using the HTBI primer set, a first-round RT-PCR was run on the TCR CDR3. TCRdb processed the multiplex PCR reads anew with MiXCR; each CDR3 protein has one entry. The sample shows around 400,000 distinct CDR3 sequences, 12% to 15% of them seen only once. Between the trimmed V and J ends, which lost 2 bases and 3 bases, there was a span of 8 bases. This CDR3 comprises 14 residues. Looked up from germline, CDR1 is LNHDA and CDR2 is SQIVND (reference sequence).

This receptor was obtained from a woman in her sixties or seventies with Graves' ophthalmopathy. The specimen sequenced was blood. This chain connects TRBV19 to TRBJ2-1; D gene unclear. CDR3 loop: CASSIRTVYNEQFF. The CDR3 DNA reads TGTGCCAGTAGTATACGGACGGTCTACAATGAGCAGTTCTTC.